These 15 T cell receptor beta chains originate from one sample sequenced in a study of long-term antiretroviral therapy in people with HIV. They ran version v3.0 of the immunoSEQ assay at survey level. The assay was immunoSEQ multiplex PCR, and TCRdb's table has in-frame clones only and misses some. The profile covers about 26,000 clones, with over 65% appearing a single time and approximately 8.8% taken by the ten largest. Specimen: unsorted PBMCs, collected roughly 4.8 years after starting antiretroviral therapy. The receptors derive from a middle-aged man with HIV.

V gene TRBV7-8 combines with J gene TRBJ2-3, with 7 positions matching TRBD2. The CDR3 is made up of 13 amino acids. Germline CDR1 SGHVS, CDR2 FQNEAQ. V lost 7 bases, J lost 0 bases, and 1 base stayed unmatched. CDR3 loop: CASKRDSTDTQYF. CDR3 in DNA: TGTGCCAGCAAGCGGGACAGCACAGATACGCAGTATTTT. Full variable domain (missing parts from reference TRBV7-8 and TRBJ2-3): GAGVSQSPRYKVAKRGQDVALRCDPISGHVSLFWYQQALGQGPEFLTYFQNEAQLDKSGLPSDRFFAERPEGSVSTLKIQRTQQEDSAVYLCASKRDSTDTQYFGPGTRLTVL.

CDR3 loop: CASRSGPVYEQYF. The CDR3, as DNA: TGTGCCAGCAGGTCGGGACCAGTCTACGAGCAGTACTTC. The rearrangement joins TRBV6-1 to TRBJ2-7; D may be TRBD1 or TRBD2 (5 bases each). Germline V gene data show CDR1 as MNHNS and CDR2 as SASEGT. The V end lost 6 bases, the J end lost 3 bases, and 12 bases lay between the germline ends. CDR3 length: 13 residues.

The chain carries TRBV11-3 and TRBJ2-2; D possibly corresponds to TRBD1 (5 bases). With 0 bases removed from V and 4 bases from J, the gap between germline ends came to 15 bases. Germline CDR1 and CDR2: SGHNT and YENEEA. The CDR3 extends over 17 amino acids. The CDR3 nucleotides are TGTGCCAGCAGCTTAGATCAACAGGCAGCCTTCACCGGGGAGCTGTTTTTT. Amino acid sequence: CASSLDQQAAFTGELFF.

The rearrangement links TRBV7-8 to TRBJ1-3; D gene unclear. V was cut by 6 bases and J by 2 bases, with 11 bases left in between. The CDR3 is made up of 14 amino acids. Per the germline V gene, CDR1 is SGHVS and CDR2 is FQNEAQ. In nucleotides, the CDR3 is TGTGCCAGCAGGCCTACCGTGACTGGAAACACCATATATTTT. The encoded protein is CASRPTVTGNTIYF. The full variable domain, with the rest looked up from reference TRBV7-8 and TRBJ1-3, is GAGVSQSPRYKVAKRGQDVALRCDPISGHVSLFWYQQALGQGPEFLTYFQNEAQLDKSGLPSDRFFAERPEGSVSTLKIQRTQQEDSAVYLCASRPTVTGNTIYFGEGSWLTVV.

The chain combines TRBV30 with TRBJ2-5, with unresolved D. The last part of the DNA fits TRBJ2-7 better; the J call may be wrong. The CDR3 contains 14 residues. Per the germline V gene, CDR1 is GTSNPN and CDR2 is SVGIG (reference sequence). The CDR3 sequence: CAWSYVSRCYEQYF. DNA of the CDR3: TGTGCCTGGAGTTACGTGTCCCGTTGCTACGAGCAGTACTTC.

The CDR3 is CASSGQAKADEQYF. CDR3 in DNA: TGCGCCAGCAGCGGACAGGCAAAGGCAGACGAGCAGTACTTC. This chain uses TRBV5-1 with TRBJ2-7; 7 nucleotides agree with TRBD1. Germline loops: CDR1 SGHRS, CDR2 YFSETQ. The junction had 9 bases not matched to a gene; V was cut back by 4 bases and J by 5 bases. The CDR3 spans 14 residues.

This sequence joins TRBV5-1 and TRBJ1-2; TRBD1 matches at 9 bases. The J segment lost 2 bases and the V segment lost 2 bases, leaving 10 bases of the junction unmatched. This CDR3 contains 17 residues. In germline, CDR1 is SGHRS, CDR2 YFSETQ. CDR3 amino acids: CASSFDPGQGGNYGYTF. DNA for the CDR3: TGCGCCAGCAGCTTCGACCCGGGACAGGGTGGAAACTATGGCTACACCTTC.

The chain joins TRBV27 to TRBJ1-5; D is unclear. This CDR3 has 15 residues. Germline-derived CDR1 and CDR2 are MNHEY and SMNVEV (reference sequence). Trimming cost V 2 bases and J 2 bases, with 10 bases left between them. This CDR3 reads CASSLDSRGNQPQHF. DNA for the CDR3: TGTGCCAGCAGTTTAGATTCCAGAGGCAATCAGCCCCAGCATTTT.

This clone has a handful of counts. This rearrangement joins TRBV5-4 to TRBJ1-2, with TRBD1 identical over 7 bases. Trimming cost V 2 bases and J 4 bases; bases outside gene matches: 5. Germline CDR1 and CDR2: SGHNT and YYREEE (reference sequence). The CDR3 is 14 residues long. The CDR3 coding sequence is TGTGCCAGCAGCTTTGAGGGGGCGGGCTATGGCTACACCTTC. It specifies CASSFEGAGYGYTF.

A remark on this clone: The junction departs from germline at one end; a sequencing error may be responsible. The rearrangement joins TRBV5-1 to TRBJ2-5; 10 nucleotides line up with TRBD1. The CDR3 length is 14 residues. CDR1 SGHRS and CDR2 YFSETQ come from the germline V gene. CDR3 sequence reads: CASSWRDRGEAQYF. CDR3 bases: TGCGCCAGCAGCTGGAGGGACAGGGGAGAGGCCCAGTACTTC.

This clone was seen a handful of times. V and J are TRBV15 and TRBJ1-2; no reliable D call. Trimming cost V 3 bases and J 4 bases, with 18 bases left between them. Germline V gives CDR1 LNHNV, CDR2 YYDKDF (reference sequence). The CDR3 consists of 16 residues. The CDR3 reads CATSSRFLRIGYGYTF. CDR3 DNA sequence: TGTGCCACCAGCAGCAGGTTTTTGAGGATAGGCTATGGCTACACCTTC.

The chain links TRBV7-9 to TRBJ1-2; no reliable D call. The CDR3 sequence is 13 residues long. V was cut by 5 bases and J by 6 bases, with 13 bases left in between. Germline CDR1 and CDR2: SEHNR and FQNEAQ (reference sequence). CDR3 sequence reads: CASSPSDLDGYTF. In DNA, the CDR3 is TGTGCCAGCAGCCCCTCGGACCTCGATGGCTACACCTTC.

The rearrangement joins TRBV7-9 to TRBJ1-1; 7 nucleotides match TRBD1. Germline V CDR1 and CDR2: SEHNR, FQNEAQ (reference sequence). V gave up 5 bases and J gave up 2 bases; unmatched junction bases: 5. This CDR3 region has 14 residues. The CDR3 sequence is CASSPGTDNTEAFF. The CDR3 DNA reads as TGTGCCAGCAGCCCCGGGACAGACAACACTGAAGCTTTCTTT.

This chain joins TRBV29-1 and TRBJ2-7, with TRBD1 as a possible D gene (5 bases). V lost 6 bases and J 5 bases, leaving 17 bases between the germline ends. Per germline, CDR1 SQVTM and CDR2 ANQGSEA. The CDR3 consists of 13 residues. The DNA for the CDR3 is TGCAGCGTGTGGTCAGGGAACAGCCACGAGCAGTACTTC. Its translation is CSVWSGNSHEQYF.

The V gene is TRBV25-1, the J gene TRBJ1-1; D is ambiguous. The CDR3 is made up of 13 amino acids. Deletions cut 3 bases from V and 6 bases from J, with 11 bases between. Germline V CDR1 and CDR2: MGHDK, SYGVNS. The CDR3 spells CASSDLGGPEAFF. CDR3 bases: TGTGCCAGCAGTGATCTAGGAGGTCCTGAAGCTTTCTTT.